These T cell receptor beta chains were read from a single sample in a study of blood T cell repertoires in COVID-19. Produced via immunoSEQ multiplex PCR; TCRdb's table is partial and in-frame only. This table has around 120,000 clones, over 70% appearing once. The sequencing input was peripheral blood. The receptor set was obtained from a man older than 75 with active or convalescent COVID-19. CDR3s include the opening cysteine and the closing phenylalanine or tryptophan. Fields, in order: V gene, clone size, J gene, D gene, CDR3 length, CDR3 DNA, CDR3 protein. A D gene is named only where the DNA matches it firmly. Size values are once, few and many counts, or a class for expanded clones, and some rows have none.

TRBV24-1	NA	TRBJ1-1	NA	16	TGTGCCACCAGTGATTCCTCCACAGGAAAGAACACTGAAGCTTTCTTT	CATSDSSTGKNTEAFF
TRBV13	NA	TRBJ2-1	TRBD2	16	TGTGCCAGCAGCTTAGGATGGGGGACTAACTTCAATGAGCAGTTCTTC	CASSLGWGTNFNEQFF
TRBV28	once	TRBJ1-4	NA	12	TGTGCCAGCAGTACATCAGGGTGGAAACTGTTTTTT	CASSTSGWKLFF
TRBV4-3	NA	TRBJ1-4	TRBD1	18	TGCGCCAGCAGCCATCAAATGACCGGGACAGCAACTAATGAAAAACTGTTTTTT	CASSHQMTGTATNEKLFF
TRBV7-6	NA	TRBJ1-6	NA	16	TGTGCCAGCACAGTATTTTACAGGACAATTAATTCACCCCTCCACTTT	CASTVFYRTINSPLHF
TRBV7-2	NA	TRBJ2-7	TRBD1	17	TGTGCCAGCAGCTTAGCGCTACAGGGGGCAGTCATTTACGAGCAGTACTTC	CASSLALQGAVIYEQYF
TRBV6-6	NA	TRBJ2-3	NA	13	TGTGCCAGCTTCGGCGCAGGGAAGGATACGCAGTATTTT	CASFGAGKDTQYF
TRBV7-2	NA	TRBJ2-7	TRBD1	12	TGTGCCAGCAGCGGAGACAGGGGCGGGCAGTACTTC	CASSGDRGGQYF
TRBV10-3	NA	TRBJ1-6	NA	16	TGTGCCATCAGGAACAGGGTGTCAGGGAGTAATTCACCCCTCCACTTT	CAIRNRVSGSNSPLHF
TRBV12-2	NA	TRBJ1-2	NA	15	TGTGCAAGTCGGCCCTACCTGACAGGGCGTCAAGGCTACACCTTC	CASRPYLTGRQGYTF
TRBV24-1	NA	TRBJ1-2	TRBD1	14	TGTGCCACCAGCAGCGGACAGGGAGGGGATGGCTACACCTTC	CATSSGQGGDGYTF
TRBV3-1/TRBV3-2	NA	TRBJ1-1	NA	13	TGTGCCAGCAGCCCGTCAGGGGTGAGTGAAGCTTTCTTT	CASSPSGVSEAFF
TRBV7-2	NA	TRBJ1-2	TRBD1	16	TGTGCCAGCAGCCCGGCCCCACAGGGGGTAAACGGCGGCTACACCTTC	CASSPAPQGVNGGYTF
TRBV7-3	NA	TRBJ2-2	NA	16	TGTGCCAGCAGCTTATTTTCCGTCAGGGGCACCGGGGAGCTGTTTTTT	CASSLFSVRGTGELFF
TRBV6-2/TRBV6-3	once	TRBJ2-7	TRBD1	15	TGTGCCAGCAGTTCCATGGACAGGGGAGGCGACGAGCAGTACTTC	CASSSMDRGGDEQYF
TRBV13	NA	TRBJ2-3	NA	14	TGTGCCAGCAGCCTACCGGGGCGGGGAGATACGCAGTATTTT	CASSLPGRGDTQYF
TRBV9	NA	TRBJ2-1	NA	14	TGTGCCAGCAGCGTATTTCCGGGTGGGAATGAGCAGTTCTTC	CASSVFPGGNEQFF
TRBV7-2	NA	TRBJ2-3	NA	16	TGTGCCAGCAGCTTACCGGGTAGCGGAACCCGGGATACGCAGTATTTT	CASSLPGSGTRDTQYF
TRBV5-5	NA	TRBJ1-3	TRBD1	16	TGTGCCAGCACCTCGACAGGGGTTTACTCTGGAAACACCATATATTTT	CASTSTGVYSGNTIYF